The clone carrying this TCR beta chain was observed at least ten times. This record comes from a study of read filtering for tumor transcriptome and immune sequencing. Across the study: 8 patients were R-ISS I, around 15 were R-ISS II, more than five were R-ISS III.

Germline V gene lookup returns CDR1 MRHNA and CDR2 SNTAGT. With V trimmed by 5 bases and J by 0 bases, 1 base remained unmatched. The CDR3 spans 14 residues. Molecular barcoded adaptors covering alpha/delta and beta/gamma chains were used on about 390 ng RNA. MiXCR was run by TCRdb on the reads, yielding one entry per CDR3 protein. The sample holds some 140,000 distinct CDR3 sequences, roughly 13% seen once. The J gene is TRBJ2-3, the V gene TRBV6-4; 8 positions match TRBD1. The clonotype comes from a donor at least 40 years old with multiple myeloma. The sample consisted of a population of CD138-negative cells sorted from bone marrow. The CDR3 protein is CASSWDRSTDTQYF. DNA of the CDR3: TGTGCCAGCAGTTGGGACAGGAGCACAGATACGCAGTATTTT.